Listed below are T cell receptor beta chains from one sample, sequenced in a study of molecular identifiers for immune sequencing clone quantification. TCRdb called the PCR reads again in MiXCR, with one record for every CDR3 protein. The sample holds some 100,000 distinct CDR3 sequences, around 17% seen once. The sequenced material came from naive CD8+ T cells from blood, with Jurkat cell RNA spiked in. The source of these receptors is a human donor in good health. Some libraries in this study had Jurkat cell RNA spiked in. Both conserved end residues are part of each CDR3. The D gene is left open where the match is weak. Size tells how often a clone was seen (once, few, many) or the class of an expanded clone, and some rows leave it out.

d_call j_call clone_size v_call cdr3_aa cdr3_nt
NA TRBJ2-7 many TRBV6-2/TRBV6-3 CASSSNTYSSYEQYF TGTGCCAGCAGTTCCAACACCTACAGCTCCTACGAGCAGTACTTC
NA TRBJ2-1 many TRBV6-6 CASSLSEF TGTGCCAGCAGCCTCTCTGAGTTC
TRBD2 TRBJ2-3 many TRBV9 CASSVAAGDQYF TGTGCCAGCAGCGTAGCTGCGGGAGATCAGTATTTT
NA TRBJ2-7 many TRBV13 CASSLVAGLGEQYF TGTGCCAGCAGCTTAGTTGCAGGGTTGGGAGAGCAGTACTTC
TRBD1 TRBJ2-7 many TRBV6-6 CASVPTGAGEQYF TGTGCCAGCGTCCCAACAGGGGCTGGCGAGCAGTACTTC
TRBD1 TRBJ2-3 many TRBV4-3 CASSQDRTGWLDTQYF TGCGCCAGCAGCCAGGACAGGACAGGGTGGTTAGATACGCAGTATTTT
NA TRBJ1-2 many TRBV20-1 CSARDSDSPGVDGYTF TGCAGTGCTAGAGATTCCGATAGTCCAGGGGTAGATGGCTACACCTTC
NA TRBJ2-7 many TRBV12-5 CASGTVGGHLIEQYF TGTGCTAGTGGTACAGTCGGGGGGCATCTAATCGAGCAGTACTTC
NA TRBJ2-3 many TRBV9 CASSVGHPTDTQYF TGTGCCAGCAGCGTAGGGCATCCGACAGATACGCAGTATTTT
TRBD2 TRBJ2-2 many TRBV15 CATSSHWTSGGEAGELFF TGTGCCACCAGCTCCCACTGGACTAGCGGGGGCGAGGCCGGGGAGCTGTTTTTT
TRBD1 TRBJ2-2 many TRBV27 CASSLETWTGLNTGELFF TGTGCCAGCAGCCTGGAAACCTGGACAGGGCTTAACACCGGGGAGCTGTTTTTT
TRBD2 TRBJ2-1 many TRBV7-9 CASSLALKTAGLADNEQFF TGTGCCAGCAGCTTAGCGCTAAAAACTGCGGGACTAGCGGACAATGAGCAGTTCTTC
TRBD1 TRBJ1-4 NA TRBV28 CASSTGQGATSPSTNEKLFF TGTGCCAGCAGTACTGGACAGGGGGCGACCTCGCCTTCAACTAATGAAAAACTGTTTTTC
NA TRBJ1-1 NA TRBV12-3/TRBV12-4 CASSLVSGVGALF TGTGCCAGCAGTTTAGTTTCTGGCGTGGGTGCTCTCTTT
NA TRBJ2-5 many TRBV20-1 CSGWGQETQYF TGCAGTGGCTGGGGTCAAGAGACCCAGTACTTC
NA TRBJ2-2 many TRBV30 CAWSTATGELFF TGTGCCTGGAGTACAGCCACCGGGGAGCTGTTTTTT
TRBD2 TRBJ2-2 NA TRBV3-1 CASSQDRLAVGTGELFF TGTGCCAGCAGCCAAGATCGGCTAGCGGTCGGCACCGGGGAGCTGTTTTTT
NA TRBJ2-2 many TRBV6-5 CASSYGVGTAIGELFF TGTGCCAGCAGTTATGGAGTGGGAACAGCGATCGGGGAGCTGTTTTTT
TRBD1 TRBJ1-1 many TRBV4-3 CASSYLQGAVTEAFF TGCGCCAGCAGCTATCTACAGGGGGCTGTCACTGAAGCTTTCTTT
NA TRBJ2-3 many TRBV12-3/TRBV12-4 CASSFSLASNTQYF TGTGCCAGCAGTTTTAGCCTAGCGTCAAATACGCAGTATTTT
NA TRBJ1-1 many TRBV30 CAWDHTGVPNTEAFF TGTGCCTGGGATCATACGGGAGTCCCGAACACTGAAGCTTTCTTT
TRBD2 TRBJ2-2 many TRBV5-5 CASSLVPAGDTGELFF TGTGCCAGCAGCTTGGTTCCAGCGGGAGATACCGGGGAGCTGTTTTTT
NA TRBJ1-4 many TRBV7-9 CASSLFRSNEKLFF TGTGCCAGCAGCTTATTTAGGTCTAATGAAAAACTGTTTTTT
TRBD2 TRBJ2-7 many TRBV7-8 CASSLAPSGVYEQYF TGTGCCAGCAGCTTAGCGCCTAGCGGTGTATACGAGCAGTACTTC
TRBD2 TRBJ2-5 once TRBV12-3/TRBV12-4 CASSTWTIGRHETQYF TGTGCCAGCAGTACTTGGACTATCGGGAGGCATGAGACCCAGTACTTC
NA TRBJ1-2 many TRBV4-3 CASSYGPEVDYGYTF TGCGCCAGCAGCTACGGTCCAGAGGTCGACTATGGCTACACCTTC
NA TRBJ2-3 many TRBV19 CASSSPRGGAGTDTQYF TGTGCCAGTAGTAGTCCTAGAGGCGGGGCCGGCACAGATACGCAGTATTTT
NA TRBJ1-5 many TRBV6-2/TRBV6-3 CASRGNFRGPGQPQHF TGTGCCAGCAGAGGGAACTTCAGGGGCCCGGGTCAGCCCCAGCATTTT
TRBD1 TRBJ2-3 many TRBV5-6 CASSLRTGVTDTQYF TGTGCCAGCAGCTTGAGGACAGGGGTCACAGATACGCAGTATTTT
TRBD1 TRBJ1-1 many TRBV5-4 CASSGGTGGGEATEAFF TGTGCCAGCAGCGGAGGGACAGGGGGGGGGGAGGCGACTGAAGCTTTCTTT
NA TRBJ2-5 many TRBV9 CASSVVGAQETQYF TGTGCCAGCAGCGTAGTTGGGGCCCAAGAGACCCAGTACTTC
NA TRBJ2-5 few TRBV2 CASSDPRNQETQYF TGTGCCAGCAGCGACCCACGGAACCAAGAGACCCAGTACTTC
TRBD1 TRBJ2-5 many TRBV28 CASTALRDRARETQYF TGTGCCAGCACCGCACTCCGGGACAGGGCCCGGGAGACCCAGTACTTC
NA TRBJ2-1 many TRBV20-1 CSARDSGGLYNEQFF TGCAGTGCTAGAGATTCGGGCGGGTTATACAATGAGCAGTTCTTC